One and the same sample provided the 22 T cell receptor beta chains below, sequenced in a study of T cell responses to AZD1222 COVID-19 vaccine. Sequencing used immunoSEQ multiplex PCR; TCRdb keeps in-frame clones, though not all of them. The data show roughly 100,000 clones, roughly 82% seen once. This material consisted of peripheral blood, taken on day 0 of AZD1222 vaccination. All receptors come from an adult in good health.

V gene TRBV18 combines with J gene TRBJ1-2, with D perhaps matching TRBD1 (5 bases). V was pared by 3 bases and J by 3 bases, with 11 bases between. In germline, CDR1 is KGHSH, CDR2 LQKENI. This CDR3 spans 14 amino acids. CDR3 sequence reads: CASSPLGRDYGYTF. The CDR3 bases are TGTGCCAGCTCACCCCTGGGCAGGGACTATGGCTACACCTTC.

This sequence joins TRBV7-2 and TRBJ1-4; the D gene is possibly TRBD1 (6 bases). In germline, CDR1 is SGHTA, CDR2 FQGNSA. The CDR3 contains 18 residues. The V and J ends lost 5 bases and 8 bases respectively, with 27 bases between them. The CDR3 loop is CASSQYLQGEGRWEKLFF. CDR3 DNA sequence: TGTGCCAGCAGCCAGTACCTACAGGGCGAGGGGAGGTGGGAAAAACTGTTTTTT.

The V and J genes are TRBV3-1 (or the pseudogene TRBV3-2) and TRBJ2-7, with 10 bases lining up with TRBD2. From germline, CDR1 is LGHDT and CDR2 YNNKEL (reference sequence). This CDR3 spans 17 amino acids. The V and J ends lost 1 base and 5 bases, in that order; junction bases with no gene match: 11. The CDR3 reads CASSQAEWSGGAHEQYF. The CDR3 bases are TGTGCCAGCAGCCAAGCGGAATGGAGCGGGGGGGCCCACGAGCAGTACTTC.

The rearrangement joins TRBV19 to TRBJ1-2; D possibly corresponds to TRBD1 (5 bases). CDR1 is LNHDA, CDR2 SQIVND, per germline (reference sequence). The CDR3 consists of 15 residues. Trimming left V 3 bases short and J 4 bases short, with 15 bases between. For the CDR3, the DNA is TGTGCCAGTAGTATGGTGAGAGGGGCTGGCTATGGCTACACCTTC. Translation: CASSMVRGAGYGYTF.

This clone occurred once. The J gene is TRBJ1-2, the V gene TRBV14; a possible D gene is TRBD1 (5 bases). CDR1 is SGHDN and CDR2 is FVKESK in the germline V gene. The CDR3 loop spans 13 amino acids. V was trimmed by 2 bases and J by 8 bases, leaving 12 bases between them. CDR3 loop: CASSQIWSGGYTF. The CDR3 DNA is TGTGCCAGCAGCCAAATCTGGTCAGGGGGCTACACCTTC.

This clone was seen more than once but under ten times. This sequence joins TRBV10-3 and TRBJ1-5; D call uncertain. V shed 0 bases and J shed 5 bases, with 5 bases lying between them. The V gene's germline CDR1 is ENHRY and CDR2 SYGVKD. CDR3 size: 13 residues. The CDR3 is CAISESSDQPQHF. CDR3 DNA sequence: TGTGCCATCAGTGAGTCTTCTGATCAGCCCCAGCATTTT.

This clone has only one observation. This chain uses TRBV10-3 with TRBJ2-5, with D unclear. Germline-derived CDR1 and CDR2 are ENHRY and SYGVKD. CDR3 size: 15 residues. V lost 7 bases and J 2 bases, leaving 17 bases between the germline ends. The CDR3 DNA reads TGTGCCATCACCCTGACCAGAACCTGGCAAGAGACCCAGTACTTC. Its protein is CAITLTRTWQETQYF.

The chain uses TRBV7-8 and TRBJ1-2, with D tentatively TRBD1 (5 bases). The CDR3 consists of 13 residues. Germline V gene data show CDR1 as SGHVS and CDR2 as FQNEAQ. With 3 bases removed from V and 3 bases from J, the gap between germline ends came to 8 bases. The CDR3 DNA is TGTGCCAGCAGCTTTCAGGGAGACTATGGCTACACCTTC. It yields the protein CASSFQGDYGYTF. Looking up the rest from reference TRBV7-8 and TRBJ1-2 gives the full variable domain: GAGVSQSPRYKVAKRGQDVALRCDPISGHVSLFWYQQALGQGPEFLTYFQNEAQLDKSGLPSDRFFAERPEGSVSTLKIQRTQQEDSAVYLCASSFQGDYGYTFGSGTRLTVV.

V is TRBV27 and J is TRBJ1-1; D is undetermined. V shed 5 bases and J shed 7 bases, with 14 bases lying between them. This CDR3 is 13 amino acids long. The V gene's germline CDR1 is MNHEY and CDR2 SMNVEV (reference sequence). CDR3 sequence: CASSAVRRGEAFF. For the CDR3, the DNA is TGTGCCAGCAGTGCAGTCCGACGGGGTGAAGCTTTCTTT.

This clone is a singleton in its sample. This chain uses TRBV6-6 with TRBJ1-1; D gene uncertain. Trimming shortened V by 2 bases and J by 1 base, and 8 bases separated the two germline ends. Germline V gives CDR1 MNHNY, CDR2 SVGAGI (reference sequence). The CDR3 length is 14 residues. DNA of the CDR3: TGTGCCAGCAGTTACGGGTCTGCGAACACTGAAGCTTTCTTT. Translated, it gives CASSYGSANTEAFF.

There are a few counts of this clone. This chain connects TRBV9 to TRBJ2-7, with D unresolved. CDR1 and CDR2 from the germline V gene are SGDLS and YYNGEE. There are 15 residues in the CDR3. Trimming took 6 bases from V and 2 from J, leaving 18 bases between them. This chain's CDR3 is CASTPDPGPTYEQYF. Written as DNA, the CDR3 is TGTGCCAGCACCCCAGACCCCGGCCCTACCTACGAGCAGTACTTC.

The J gene is TRBJ2-1, the V gene TRBV6-2 or TRBV6-3, with D unresolved. The CDR3 spans 14 residues. Germline CDR1 MNHEY, CDR2 SVGEGT. The germline V and J ends were trimmed by 5 bases and 2 bases, with 10 bases remaining between them. The CDR3 sequence is CASSRKPTYNEQFF. CDR3 DNA: TGTGCCAGCAGTAGAAAGCCTACCTACAATGAGCAGTTCTTC.

This clone showed up just once. The CDR3 region is CASSTSGTGGDYTF. CDR3 DNA sequence: TGTGCCAGCAGCACTTCCGGGACAGGGGGCGACTACACCTTC. This sequence joins TRBV7-3 and TRBJ1-2; 12 bases align to TRBD1. The V gene's germline CDR1 is SGHTA and CDR2 FQGTGA. The CDR3 is 14 amino acids. The J segment lost 10 bases and the V segment lost 5 bases, leaving 8 bases of the junction unmatched.

The genes are TRBV5-6 and TRBJ1-4; D not certain. The ends were cut back, 2 bases at V and 0 bases at J, with 8 bases in the middle. Per the germline V gene, CDR1 is SGHDT and CDR2 is YYEEEE. The CDR3 consists of 15 residues. CDR3 nucleotide sequence: TGTGCCAGCAGCTTAAAGGGAACAACTAATGAAAAACTGTTTTTT. Its protein product is CASSLKGTTNEKLFF.

This chain uses TRBV6-5 with TRBJ2-7; no definite D call. Germline CDR1 and CDR2: MNHEY and SVGAGI. The CDR3 has 14 amino acids. The ends were cut back, 1 base at V and 3 bases at J, with 10 bases in the middle. CDR3 amino acids: CASSYFSELYEQYF. In DNA, the CDR3 is TGTGCCAGCAGTTACTTTTCAGAACTCTACGAGCAGTACTTC.

This clone has more than one count but fewer than ten. J is TRBJ1-1 and V is TRBV3-1 (or the pseudogene TRBV3-2); TRBD1 matches 7 bases. The germline V gene encodes CDR1 LGHDT and CDR2 YNNKEL (reference sequence). V trimming: 0 bases; J trimming: 4 bases; junction bases outside the gene matches: 8. There are 16 residues in the CDR3. The CDR3: CASSQDPTGRSTEAFF. The CDR3 coding sequence is TGTGCCAGCAGCCAAGATCCGACAGGGCGGAGCACTGAAGCTTTCTTT.

The gene calls are TRBV5-1 and TRBJ1-6; weak D call: TRBD1 (6 bases). With 10 bases removed from V and 10 bases from J, the gap between germline ends came to 18 bases. CDR3 length: 13 amino acids. The germline V gene encodes CDR1 SGHRS and CDR2 YFSETQ. CDR3 sequence: CAGRDIGGSPLHF. The CDR3 nucleotides read TGCGCCGGTCGGGACATCGGGGGGTCACCCCTCCACTTT.

CDR3 region: CASSERPGNTIYF. The CDR3 DNA reads as TGTGCCAGCAGCGAGCGACCTGGAAACACCATATATTTT. The rearrangement uses TRBV9 and TRBJ1-3, with D uncertain. There are 13 residues in the CDR3. Germline V gives CDR1 SGDLS, CDR2 YYNGEE. The V end was cut by 3 bases, the J end by 2 bases, with 6 bases between.

V and J are TRBV15 and TRBJ2-2; D unresolved. V shed 2 bases and J shed 7 bases, with 11 bases lying between them. The CDR3 runs 14 residues. Germline CDR1 LNHNV, CDR2 YYDKDF (reference sequence). Here the CDR3 reads CATSRRYEVGELFF. CDR3 bases: TGTGCCACCAGCAGACGGTACGAGGTCGGGGAGCTGTTTTTT.

This clone has just one count. The rearrangement joins TRBV4-3 to TRBJ1-1; unclear D gene. CDR3 size: 13 residues. The germline CDR1 and CDR2 sequences are LGHNA and YSLEER. The V gene lost 0 bases and the J gene lost 13 bases, with 15 bases spanning the gap. In DNA, the CDR3 is TGCGCCAGCAGCCAAGACAGAGAGCGGGATTGTTTCTTT. Translating gives CASSQDRERDCFF.

This chain joins TRBV2 and TRBJ2-6; D might be TRBD2 (6 bases). Trimming took off 3 bases at V and 1 base at J, with 13 bases between the two ends. The V gene's germline CDR1 is SNHLY and CDR2 FYNNEI. This CDR3 is built from 17 residues. DNA for the CDR3: TGTGCCAGCAGTGAGCATCCCGGGGGTTCTGGGGCCAACGTCCTGACTTTC. Its protein product is CASSEHPGGSGANVLTF.

The chain recombines TRBV6-4 with TRBJ2-3; 8 bases fit TRBD2. Germline V gene lookup returns CDR1 MRHNA and CDR2 SNTAGT. The CDR3 runs 15 residues. Trimming at V came to 5 bases and at J to 3 bases, leaving 7 bases not matched to a gene. The CDR3 DNA follows: TGTGCCAGCAGTCGTTTGTCGGGGGGGACAGATACGCAGTATTTT. It translates to CASSRLSGGTDTQYF.